A single sample gave rise to the 14 T cell receptor beta chains below, sequenced in a study of T cell changes during pregnancy in multiple sclerosis. Assay used: immunoSEQ multiplex PCR; TCRdb lists only in-frame clones, some missing. The sample has 20,000 to 30,000 clones, around 90% seen once. This specimen was CD8+ T cells from peripheral blood mononuclear cells, taken in the third trimester of pregnancy. These receptors were taken from a female donor in good health, enrolled as a control in a pregnancy study.

The chain joins TRBV27 to TRBJ1-3; TRBD1 might be the D (5 bases). The CDR3 is 14 amino acids. Trimming removed 0 bases at V and 4 bases at J, with 7 bases between. Germline CDR1 MNHEY, CDR2 SMNVEV (reference sequence). CDR3 residues: CASSLSGVGNTIYF. The CDR3 DNA follows: TGTGCCAGCAGTTTATCAGGGGTCGGAAACACCATATATTTT.

The rearrangement links TRBV6-1 to TRBJ1-2; TRBD1 matches 7 bases. The CDR3 sequence is 16 residues long. Germline assignment: CDR1 MNHNS and CDR2 SASEGT. V shed 1 base and J 5 bases; nucleotides not matched to a gene: 10. The chain's CDR3 is CASSEGEQGGLYGYTF. CDR3 nucleotides: TGTGCCAGCAGTGAAGGGGAGCAGGGGGGATTGTATGGCTACACCTTC.

This chain joins TRBV5-4 and TRBJ1-1; TRBD1 matches 9 bases. With 2 bases clipped from V and 1 base from J, the junction kept 3 bases outside the gene matches. This CDR3 has 15 residues. CDR1 and CDR2 from the germline V gene are SGHNT and YYREEE (reference sequence). The CDR3 coding sequence is TGTGCCAGCAGCTTCGGGACAGGGAGGAACACTGAAGCTTTCTTT. Amino acid sequence: CASSFGTGRNTEAFF.

The sample holds one count of this clone. The chain uses TRBV11-2 and TRBJ2-1, with a possible D match to TRBD2 (5 bases). Per the germline V gene, CDR1 is SGHAT and CDR2 is FQNNGV. Trimming stripped 8 bases from V and 4 bases from J, with 15 bases between. The CDR3 runs to 14 residues. CDR3 DNA: TGTGCCAGCGGAGGCGGGTCTGCTTACAATGAGCAGTTCTTC. It specifies CASGGGSAYNEQFF.

J is TRBJ2-1 and V is TRBV27, with a weak D call TRBD1 (6 bases). V lost 0 bases to trimming and J lost 10 bases, with 7 bases between them. Germline V gene data show CDR1 as MNHEY and CDR2 as SMNVEV (reference sequence). This CDR3 has 12 residues. CDR3 region: CASSLSGGEQFF. The CDR3 coding sequence is TGTGCCAGCAGTTTATCTGGGGGCGAGCAGTTCTTC.

This chain uses TRBV19 with TRBJ2-7, with 8 positions matching TRBD1. CDR1 LNHDA and CDR2 SQIVND come from the germline V gene (reference sequence). J gave up 1 base and V 5 bases, and 7 bases lay outside the gene matches. The CDR3 covers 15 residues. CDR3 nucleotide sequence: TGTGCCAGTAGTGCAGGGACAGGACCATCCTACGAGCAGTACTTC. This encodes CASSAGTGPSYEQYF.

The V and J genes are TRBV30 and TRBJ2-1; the D is unclear. This CDR3 has 10 residues. Trimming took off 5 bases at V and 7 bases at J, with 6 bases between the two ends. Germline V gene lookup returns CDR1 GTSNPN and CDR2 SVGIG (reference sequence). This chain's CDR3 is CAWEDNEQFF. The CDR3 bases are TGTGCCTGGGAGGATAATGAGCAGTTCTTC.

This chain uses TRBV2 with TRBJ1-1, with 7 bases that match TRBD1. J lost 7 bases, V lost 6 bases, and 2 bases had no gene match. Germline CDR1 is SNHLY and CDR2 is FYNNEI. The CDR3 length is 11 residues. The CDR3, as DNA: TGTGCCAGCAGGACAGGGTTTGAAGCTTTCTTT. Its protein is CASRTGFEAFF.

The chain is built from TRBV7-9 and TRBJ1-1, with TRBD1 matching over 9 bases. CDR3 length: 15 residues. With 2 bases clipped from V and 5 bases from J, the junction kept 6 bases outside the gene matches. Germline lookup yields CDR1 SEHNR and CDR2 FQNEAQ (reference sequence). The CDR3 sequence is CASSLIQGARTEAFF. In DNA form, the CDR3 reads TGTGCCAGCAGCTTAATACAGGGGGCACGTACTGAAGCTTTCTTT.

The gene calls are TRBV30 and TRBJ1-2; 7 bases line up with TRBD1. The length of the CDR3 is 14 residues. Germline CDR1 GTSNPN, CDR2 SVGIG (reference sequence). Unmatched junction bases numbered 5, after V lost 4 bases and J lost 0 bases. In nucleotides, the CDR3 is TGTGCCTGGACGACAGGGATCACTAACTATGGCTACACCTTC. This sequence encodes CAWTTGITNYGYTF.

The rearrangement joins TRBV6-5 to TRBJ2-6; tentative D call: TRBD2 (6 bases). With 5 bases removed from V and 2 bases from J, the gap between germline ends came to 10 bases. The CDR3 totals 15 residues. Per the germline V gene, CDR1 is MNHEY and CDR2 is SVGAGI. The CDR3 loop is CASSTGVTGANVLTF. The CDR3 nucleotides are TGTGCCAGCAGTACGGGGGTTACTGGGGCCAACGTCCTGACTTTC.

The rearrangement joins TRBV19 to TRBJ2-7; a weak D match, TRBD1 (5 bases). Germline lookup yields CDR1 LNHDA and CDR2 SQIVND (reference sequence). V lost 6 bases and J lost 2, with 11 bases in between. This CDR3 comprises 13 residues. The CDR3: CASRDKGTYEQYF. The CDR3 DNA sequence: TGTGCCAGTAGGGACAAAGGCACCTACGAGCAGTACTTC.

The genes are TRBV19 and TRBJ2-1; the match to TRBD1 covers 9 bases. V lost 9 bases to trimming and J lost 3 bases; unmatched junction nucleotides: 9. Germline V lookup: CDR1 LNHDA, CDR2 SQIVND (reference sequence). The length of the CDR3 is 15 residues. The CDR3 loop is CASSQDRGFYNEQFF. In nucleotides, the CDR3 is TGTGCCAGCTCTCAGGACAGGGGCTTCTACAATGAGCAGTTCTTC.

This clone was seen once. The gene calls are TRBV7-9 and TRBJ2-1, with D maybe TRBD2 (5 bases). Looked up from germline, CDR1 is SEHNR and CDR2 is FQNEAQ (reference sequence). This CDR3 region has 13 residues. V was shortened by 6 bases and J by 7 bases, with 13 bases between the two germline ends. The CDR3 DNA sequence: TGTGCCAGCAGGGCGATAGCGTCTAATGAGCAGTTCTTC. This translates into CASRAIASNEQFF.